This T cell receptor (beta chain) was identified during a study of CD8+ T cells in alopecia areata. Study context: A regimen of oral tofacitinib, 5 to 10 mg twice daily, was given to treated patients.

Findings of the study overall: Among the cells sequenced in scalp samples are also the resident alphabeta T cells of normal skin. Possibly as an HLA-related effect, TCR sharing across patients appeared less clear than in mice.

This CDR3 spans 15 amino acids. CDR1 and CDR2 (germline): LGHNA, YSLEER. V was pared by 3 bases and J by 5 bases, with 13 bases between. Details on this clone: Its antigen is unknown.

It was cDNA, reverse transcribed from extracted RNA, that served as the sequencing template. The data were produced by immunoSEQ multiplex PCR, yet TCRdb's version contains in-frame clones alone and is incomplete. The sample carries approximately 180,000 clones, 63% recorded once. Sequences were derived from CD4+ T cells sorted from blood, sampled at week 0. The rearrangement joins TRBV4-3 to TRBJ1-4; D might be TRBD1 (6 bases). This receptor was obtained from a human donor with alopecia areata. The CDR3 loop is CASSHRQEKNEKLFF. Here the CDR3 DNA reads TGCGCCAGCAGCCATAGACAGGAGAAAAATGAAAAACTGTTTTTT.